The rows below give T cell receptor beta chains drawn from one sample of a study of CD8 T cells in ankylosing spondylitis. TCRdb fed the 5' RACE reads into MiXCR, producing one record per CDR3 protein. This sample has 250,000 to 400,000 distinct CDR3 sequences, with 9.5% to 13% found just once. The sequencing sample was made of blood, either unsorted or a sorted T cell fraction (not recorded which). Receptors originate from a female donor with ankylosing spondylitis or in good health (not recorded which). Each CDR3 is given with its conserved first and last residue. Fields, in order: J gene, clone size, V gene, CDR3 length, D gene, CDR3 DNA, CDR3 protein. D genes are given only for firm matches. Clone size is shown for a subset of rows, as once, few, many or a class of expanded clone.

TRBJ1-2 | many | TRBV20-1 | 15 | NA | TGCAGTGCTAGAGATCGTACCCGGGGATACCATGGCTACACCTTC | CSARDRTRGYHGYTF
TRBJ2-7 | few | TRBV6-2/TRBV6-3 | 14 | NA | TGTGCCAGCACCGACCCCGACGGCCTCTACGAGCAGTACTTC | CASTDPDGLYEQYF
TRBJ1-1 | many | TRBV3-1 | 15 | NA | TGTGCCAGCAGCCCCGTCGGGCACGTGAACACTGAAGCTTTCTTT | CASSPVGHVNTEAFF
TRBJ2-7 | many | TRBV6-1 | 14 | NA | TGTGCCAGCAGCGTCAGGGGAACCTCCTACGAGCAGTACTTC | CASSVRGTSYEQYF
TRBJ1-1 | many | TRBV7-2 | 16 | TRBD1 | TGTGCCAGCAGCTTAGAGGCAGGGGGCTTCAACACTGAAGCTTTCTTT | CASSLEAGGFNTEAFF
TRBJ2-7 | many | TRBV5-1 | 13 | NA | TGCGCCAGCAGCTTAGGGGCGGGCTACGAGCAGTACTTC | CASSLGAGYEQYF
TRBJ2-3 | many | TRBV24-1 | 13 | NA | TGTGCCACCAGTGATCCCTTTACCGCCACGCAGTATTTT | CATSDPFTATQYF
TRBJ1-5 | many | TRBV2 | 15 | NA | TGTGCCAGCAGTGAAAGGGGTGGTGGCAATCAGCCCCAGCATTTT | CASSERGGGNQPQHF
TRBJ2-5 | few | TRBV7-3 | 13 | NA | TGTGCCAGCAGCTTATACAGCGAGGAGACCCAGTACTTC | CASSLYSEETQYF
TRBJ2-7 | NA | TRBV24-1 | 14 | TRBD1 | TGTGCCACCAGTGACCCGGGACAGCCCTACGAGCAGTACTTC | CATSDPGQPYEQYF
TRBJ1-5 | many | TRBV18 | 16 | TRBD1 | TGTGCCAGCTCACCGGGGCGGGACAGGTTTATTCAGCCCCAGCATTTT | CASSPGRDRFIQPQHF
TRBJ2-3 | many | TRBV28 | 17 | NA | TGTGCCAGCACCACTAGGGCGTGGGGAGCTAGCACAGATACGCAGTATTTT | CASTTRAWGASTDTQYF
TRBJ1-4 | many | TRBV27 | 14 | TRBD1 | TGTGCCAGCAGCGCGGACAGGGGATATGAAAAACTGTTTTTT | CASSADRGYEKLFF
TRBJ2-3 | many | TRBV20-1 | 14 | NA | TGCAGTGCTAGAGGCGGGGTCAACACAGATACGCAGTATTTT | CSARGGVNTDTQYF
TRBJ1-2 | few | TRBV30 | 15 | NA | TGTGCCTGGAGTGTTCAGGTCCCCGCCTCCTATGGCTACACCTTC | CAWSVQVPASYGYTF
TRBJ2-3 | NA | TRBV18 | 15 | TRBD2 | TGTGCCAGCTCCCCTAGCGGGGGCGCAACAGATACGCAGTATTTT | CASSPSGGATDTQYF
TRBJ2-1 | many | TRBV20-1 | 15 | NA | TGCAGTGCTAGCGGGCCACTACGCACCTACAATGAGCAGTTCTTC | CSASGPLRTYNEQFF
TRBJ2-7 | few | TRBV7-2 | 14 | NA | TGTGCCAGCAGCTTAGACCCGGGTTCGTGGGAGCAGTACTTC | CASSLDPGSWEQYF
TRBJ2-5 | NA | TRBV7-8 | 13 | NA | TGTGCCAGCAGCTTAGCGGAGACCTTAGTTGAGTACTTC | CASSLAETLVEYF
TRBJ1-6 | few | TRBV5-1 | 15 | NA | TGCGCCAGCAGCTTGGAGGGAGGGCTCAATTCACCCCTCCACTTT | CASSLEGGLNSPLHF
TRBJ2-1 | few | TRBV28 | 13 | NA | TGTGCCAGCAGTTTAACGATAGTGACCTACTTGTTCTTC | CASSLTIVTYLFF
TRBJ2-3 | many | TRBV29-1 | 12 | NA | TGCAGCGTGAGGACTCAGGTAGATACGCAGTATTTT | CSVRTQVDTQYF
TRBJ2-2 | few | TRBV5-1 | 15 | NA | TGCGCCAGCGGCCTGGACCAGCCGAACACCGGGGAGCTGTTTTTT | CASGLDQPNTGELFF
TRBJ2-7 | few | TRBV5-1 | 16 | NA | TGCGCCAGCAGGGCTCAAAGGACAGCCGGCTCCTACGAGCAGTACTTC | CASRAQRTAGSYEQYF
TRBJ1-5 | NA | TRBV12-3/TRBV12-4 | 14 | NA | TGTGCCAGCAGTTTGACAGCTAAATATCAGCCCCAGCATTTT | CASSLTAKYQPQHF
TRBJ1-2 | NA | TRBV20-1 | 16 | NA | TGCAGTGCTAGAGGTTCCCTCGGGACCGCTAACTATGGCTACACCTTC | CSARGSLGTANYGYTF
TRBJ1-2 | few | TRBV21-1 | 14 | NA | TGTGCCAGCCCCGAGGTGGACAGCTCTTATGGCTACACCTTC | CASPEVDSSYGYTF
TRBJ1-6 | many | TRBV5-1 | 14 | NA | TGCGCCAGCAGCTCCTCCGGTGGAGGTTCACCCCTCCACTTT | CASSSSGGGSPLHF
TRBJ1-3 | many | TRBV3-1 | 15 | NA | TGTGCCAGCAGCCAAGGGGCAGGGCGCGGAAACACCATATATTTT | CASSQGAGRGNTIYF